This TCR beta chain comes out of a study of blood T cell repertoires in COVID-19. About the study: Spain, Italy and the United States supplied samples that represented acute and convalescent COVID-19. T cells, B-cell-depleted T cells, or PBMCs supplied cDNA or gDNA.

Living in about 25 US areas, the participants were between roughly 18 and 95 years of age. This CDR3 has 11 residues. CDR1 LGHNT and CDR2 FRNRAP come from the germline V gene. V was shortened by 4 bases and J by 5 bases, with 5 bases between the two germline ends. In the original analysis: Amplification with reference gene primers provided the estimates of nucleated cell counts. The assay was immunoSEQ multiplex PCR, and TCRdb's table has in-frame clones only and misses some. V and J calls and clone size are as listed in that table; D and trimming were resolved from the DNA. Counted here are fewer than 250,000 clones, 80% occurring once; the ten biggest clones make up around 7%.

The sequence came from a woman between 35 and 50 years old with acute COVID-19. This sequence joins TRBV12-5 and TRBJ2-5; no reliable D call. Material: PBMCs or T cells enriched from blood (not recorded which). This CDR3 reads CASGSEETQYF. CDR3 coding DNA: TGTGCTAGTGGTTCCGAGGAGACCCAGTACTTC.